This passage covers 15 T cell receptor beta chains from one sample sequenced in a study of T-cell reconstitution after alpha-beta-depleted transplantation in children. TCRbeta library construction was performed incorporating unique molecular identifiers. TCRdb re-derived calls from the PCR reads in MiXCR, one entry per CDR3 protein. Of about 830,000 distinct CDR3 sequences listed, less than 20% were seen once; the top ten hold approximately 5%. The sample consisted of PBMCs, mostly from graft donor cells, taken 360 days after TCRalphabeta/CD19-depleted stem cell transplant. The origin of the receptors is a male patient between 10 and 17 years old who had a stem cell transplant for acute lymphoblastic leukemia, so the T cells may come from the graft donor.

This clonotype appeared once. The rearrangement links TRBV3-1 to TRBJ2-1; D is possibly TRBD2 (6 bases). The CDR3 contains 14 residues. Germline V gene lookup returns CDR1 LGHDT and CDR2 YNNKEL (reference sequence). The V end was cut by 2 bases, the J end by 5 bases, with 10 bases between. Here the CDR3 DNA reads TGTGCCAGCAGCCAATCGGGACTCAACAATGAGCAGTTCTTC. This encodes CASSQSGLNNEQFF.

This clonotype has just a few counts. The V and J genes are TRBV12-3 or TRBV12-4 and TRBJ2-1; 8 positions agree with TRBD2. There are 16 residues in the CDR3. V gave up 6 bases and J gave up 0 bases; unmatched junction bases: 7. CDR3 nucleotide sequence: TGTGCCAGCAGACCGATCAGCGGGGGCTCCTACAATGAGCAGTTCTTC. This encodes CASRPISGGSYNEQFF.

The chain employs TRBV12-3 or TRBV12-4 and TRBJ1-2; D uncertain. Trimming removed 3 bases at V and 4 bases at J, with 12 bases between. The CDR3 is 14 residues long. The chain's CDR3 is CASSFAELGYGYTF. In nucleotides, the CDR3 is TGTGCCAGCAGTTTTGCGGAGCTCGGCTATGGCTACACCTTC.

This clonotype turned up a few times. The chain employs TRBV6-1 and TRBJ1-4, with 7 bases fitting TRBD1. Germline V gene sequence: CDR1 MNHNS, CDR2 SASEGT. The length of the CDR3 is 17 residues. The V segment lost 8 bases and the J segment 8 bases; nucleotides outside the gene matches: 20. CDR3 loop: CASAPPSTGAGKEKLFF. The CDR3, as DNA: TGTGCCAGCGCCCCCCCCAGCACAGGGGCAGGAAAAGAAAAACTGTTTTTT.

V usage is TRBV5-1 and J usage is TRBJ2-7; D not resolved. Germline assignment: CDR1 SGHRS and CDR2 YFSETQ. The CDR3 has 12 amino acids. Trimming removed 7 bases at V and 0 bases at J, with 8 bases between. CDR3 in amino acids: CASGPYSYEQYF. CDR3 nucleotides: TGCGCCAGCGGTCCGTACTCCTACGAGCAGTACTTC.

This clonotype appeared many times. The chain recombines TRBV3-1 with TRBJ2-1, with TRBD2 as a possible D gene (6 bases). This CDR3 is 14 amino acids long. V lost 4 bases to trimming and J lost 7 bases, with 14 bases between them. The germline CDR1 and CDR2 sequences are LGHDT and YNNKEL (reference sequence). The CDR3 protein is CASSPGGAVNEQFF. The CDR3 coding sequence is TGTGCCAGCAGCCCCGGGGGTGCGGTAAATGAGCAGTTCTTC.

The chain has TRBV6-2 or TRBV6-3 and TRBJ2-3; D not resolved. The CDR3 extends over 14 amino acids. Germline V gene data show CDR1 as MNHEY and CDR2 as SVGEGT. Trimming shortened V by 7 bases and J by 5 bases, and 16 bases separated the two germline ends. CDR3 DNA: TGTGCCAGCAATCGGATGAGCTCGGGAGATACGCAGTATTTT. Translation: CASNRMSSGDTQYF.

This clonotype was observed many times. The chain is built from TRBV27 and TRBJ2-3; 8 bases line up with TRBD2. This CDR3 is 13 amino acids long. V shed 6 bases and J 1 base; nucleotides not matched to a gene: 0. CDR1 is MNHEY and CDR2 is SMNVEV in the germline V gene (reference sequence). The CDR3 is CASRRGGTDTQYF. In DNA form, the CDR3 reads TGTGCCAGCAGGCGGGGGGGCACAGATACGCAGTATTTT.

In its sample, this clonotype was seen many times. The chain links TRBV29-1 to TRBJ2-3; TRBD2 agrees at 8 bases. The germline CDR1 and CDR2 sequences are SQVTM and ANQGSEA. The length of the CDR3 is 17 residues. The trim removed 3 bases at V and 5 bases at J, leaving 16 bases unmatched. The chain's CDR3 is CSVEGTSWSSGLDTQYF. DNA for the CDR3: TGCAGCGTTGAGGGGACTAGTTGGTCCAGCGGGTTAGATACGCAGTATTTT.

The V call is TRBV18, the J call TRBJ2-3; 9 bases are shared with TRBD1. Losses at the gene ends were 3 bases for V and 4 bases for J; bases not matched to a gene: 2. The CDR3 runs 14 residues. Germline CDR1 KGHSH, CDR2 LQKENI. This CDR3 reads CASSPGTGSDTQYF. CDR3 DNA: TGTGCCAGCTCACCGGGGACAGGGTCAGATACGCAGTATTTT.

The rearrangement joins TRBV11-2 to TRBJ2-1; 7 positions match TRBD2. V was clipped by 2 bases and J by 7 bases; unmatched bases: 14. The CDR3 runs 17 residues. Germline V gene data show CDR1 as SGHAT and CDR2 as FQNNGV. The CDR3 protein is CASSLRGGRERVNEQFF. The CDR3 region has the DNA TGTGCCAGCAGCTTACGGGGAGGGCGGGAAAGGGTTAATGAGCAGTTCTTC.

V usage is TRBV14 and J usage is TRBJ2-7, with TRBD2 identical over 7 bases. After removal of 3 bases from V and 1 base from J, the junction contained 12 bases not matched to a gene. CDR1 SGHDN and CDR2 FVKESK come from the germline V gene. CDR3 length: 17 residues. The DNA of the CDR3 is TGTGCCAGCAGCCACCTTGGGAGGGGAGGTGCATCCTACGAGCAGTACTTC. Residues: CASSHLGRGGASYEQYF. The full variable domain, with the rest looked up from reference TRBV14 and TRBJ2-7, is EAGVTQFPSHSVIEKGQTVTLRCDPISGHDNLYWYRRVMGKEIKFLLHFVKESKQDESGMPNNRFLAERTGGTYSTLKVQPAELEDSGVYFCASSHLGRGGASYEQYFGPGTRLTVT.

The table lists this clonotype with a few counts. This chain links TRBV5-1 with TRBJ2-7, with 9 bases fitting TRBD1. V lost 0 bases and J lost 3; bases outside the gene matches: 7. Per the germline V gene, CDR1 is SGHRS and CDR2 is YFSETQ. The CDR3 runs 16 residues. Here the CDR3 reads CASSLGTGVVLYEQYF. CDR3 DNA: TGCGCCAGCAGCTTGGGGACAGGGGTGGTCCTCTACGAGCAGTACTTC.

The rearrangement links TRBV5-1 to TRBJ2-3; 12 nucleotides match TRBD2. In germline, CDR1 is SGHRS, CDR2 YFSETQ. There are 16 residues in the CDR3. The V segment lost 4 bases and the J segment 6 bases; nucleotides outside the gene matches: 9. The CDR3 protein is CASSPGLAGLPDTQYF. CDR3 coding DNA: TGCGCCAGCAGCCCCGGACTAGCGGGACTTCCCGATACGCAGTATTTT.

The V call is TRBV5-1, the J call TRBJ2-6; 7 bases match TRBD1. Per the germline V gene, CDR1 is SGHRS and CDR2 is YFSETQ. CDR3 length: 19 amino acids. V trimming: 2 bases; J trimming: 0 bases; junction bases outside the gene matches: 11. CDR3 protein: CASSLGDRELNSGANVLTF. The DNA of the CDR3 is TGCGCCAGCAGCTTAGGAGACAGGGAGCTTAACTCTGGGGCCAACGTCCTGACTTTC.